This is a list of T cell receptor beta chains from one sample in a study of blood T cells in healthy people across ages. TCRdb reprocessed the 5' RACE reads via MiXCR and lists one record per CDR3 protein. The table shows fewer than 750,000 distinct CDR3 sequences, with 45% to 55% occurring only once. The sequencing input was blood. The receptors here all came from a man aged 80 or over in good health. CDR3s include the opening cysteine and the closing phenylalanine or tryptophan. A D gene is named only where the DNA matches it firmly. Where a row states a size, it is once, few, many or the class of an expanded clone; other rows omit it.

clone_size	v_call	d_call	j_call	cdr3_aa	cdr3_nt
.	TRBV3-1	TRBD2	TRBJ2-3	CASSETSGGATDTQYF	TGTGCCAGCAGCGAGACCAGCGGGGGGGCCACAGATACGCAGTATTTT
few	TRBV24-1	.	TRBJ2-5	CATSESRDQETQYF	TGTGCCACCAGTGAGTCTAGGGATCAAGAGACCCAGTACTTC
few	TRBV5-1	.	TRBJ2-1	CASSPEAGRMGNEQFF	TGCGCCAGCAGCCCAGAGGCAGGGAGGATGGGCAATGAGCAGTTCTTC
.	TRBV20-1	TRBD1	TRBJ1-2	CSANGDRGNYGYTF	TGCAGTGCCAACGGGGACAGGGGAAACTATGGCTACACCTTC
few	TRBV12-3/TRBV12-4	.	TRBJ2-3	CASSRTAYTDTQYF	TGTGCCAGCAGTAGGACAGCGTACACAGATACGCAGTATTTT
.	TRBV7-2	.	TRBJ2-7	CASSARTRGEQYF	TGTGCCAGCAGCGCCAGGACTCGGGGCGAGCAGTACTTC
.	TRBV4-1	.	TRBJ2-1	CASSPTIESLASEDEQFF	TGCGCCAGCAGCCCTACAATCGAATCTCTGGCTAGCGAGGATGAGCAGTTCTTC
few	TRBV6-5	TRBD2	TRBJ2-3	CASSGSGGTDTQYF	TGTGCCAGCAGTGGGAGCGGGGGCACAGATACGCAGTATTTT
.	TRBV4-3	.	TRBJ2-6	CASSQDRGPPLSSGANILTF	TGCGCCAGCAGCCAAGATCGCGGGCCCCCCCTCTCCTCTGGGGCCAACATCCTGACTTTC
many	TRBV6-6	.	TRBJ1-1	CASRKGDRGTEAFF	TGTGCCAGCAGAAAAGGGGACCGGGGAACTGAAGCTTTCTTT
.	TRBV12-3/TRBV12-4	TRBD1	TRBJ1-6	CASSFDRGLSWNSPLHF	TGTGCCAGCAGTTTTGACAGGGGGTTGTCGTGGAATTCACCCCTCCACTTT
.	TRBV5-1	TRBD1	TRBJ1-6	CASSLGQGDSPLHF	TGCGCCAGCAGCCTCGGACAGGGGGACTCACCCCTCCACTTT
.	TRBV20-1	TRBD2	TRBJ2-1	CSARVSGLANNEQFF	TGCAGTGCTAGAGTCTCGGGACTAGCCAACAATGAGCAGTTCTTC
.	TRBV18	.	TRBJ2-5	CASSSQVQETQYF	TGTGCCAGCTCCTCCCAGGTTCAAGAGACCCAGTACTTC
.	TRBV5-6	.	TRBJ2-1	CASSVPLNEQFF	TGTGCCAGCAGCGTTCCGCTTAATGAGCAGTTCTTC
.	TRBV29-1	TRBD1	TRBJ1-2	CSVEKAQGADGYTF	TGCAGCGTTGAAAAGGCCCAGGGGGCCGATGGCTACACCTTC
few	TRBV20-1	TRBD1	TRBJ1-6	CSGQSQGAGSPLHF	TGCAGTGGACAATCACAGGGGGCAGGATCACCCCTCCACTTT
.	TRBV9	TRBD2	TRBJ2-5	CASSASGSVRETQYF	TGTGCCAGCAGCGCTAGCGGGAGCGTCCGGGAGACCCAGTACTTC
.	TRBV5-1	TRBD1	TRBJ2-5	CASSLAGQGGETQYF	TGCGCCAGCAGCTTGGCGGGACAGGGGGGAGAGACCCAGTACTTC
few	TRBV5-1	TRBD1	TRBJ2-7	CASSRRTGGASNMGEQYF	TGCGCCAGCAGCCGACGGACAGGGGGCGCCTCTAATATGGGGGAGCAGTACTTC
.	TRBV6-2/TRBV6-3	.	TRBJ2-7	CASSSNRISYEQYF	TGTGCCAGCAGTTCAAACCGGATCTCCTACGAGCAGTACTTC
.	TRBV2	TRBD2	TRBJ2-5	CASLRTSGQETQYF	TGTGCCAGCTTGAGGACTAGCGGCCAAGAGACCCAGTACTTC
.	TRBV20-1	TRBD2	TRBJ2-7	CSARPGTSHYEQYF	TGCAGTGCTAGGCCGGGGACTAGCCATTACGAGCAGTACTTC
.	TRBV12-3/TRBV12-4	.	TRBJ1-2	CASSYGGTYGYTF	TGTGCCAGCAGTTATGGGGGTACCTATGGCTACACCTTC
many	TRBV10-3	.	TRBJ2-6	CATSGANVLTF	TGTGCCACCTCTGGGGCCAACGTCCTGACTTTC
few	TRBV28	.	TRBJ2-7	CASAREAPYEQYF	TGTGCCAGCGCAAGAGAGGCCCCCTACGAGCAGTACTTC
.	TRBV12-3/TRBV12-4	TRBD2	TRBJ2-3	CASRRTSGYTDTQYF	TGTGCCAGCAGGCGGACTAGCGGATACACAGATACGCAGTATTTT
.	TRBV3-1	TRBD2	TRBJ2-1	CASSPGTSNNEQFF	TGCGCCAGCAGCCCCGGGACTAGTAACAATGAGCAGTTCTTC
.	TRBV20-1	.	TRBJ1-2	CSANIGGSLGYTF	TGCAGTGCTAACATCGGGGGCTCTCTGGGCTACACCTTC
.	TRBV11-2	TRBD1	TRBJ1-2	CASSVSGGIGYTF	TGTGCCAGCAGCGTCTCAGGGGGCATTGGCTACACCTTC
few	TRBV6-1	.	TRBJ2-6	CASSVVRAGANVLTF	TGTGCCAGCAGTGTAGTGCGAGCTGGGGCCAACGTCCTGACTTTC
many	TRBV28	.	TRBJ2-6	CASKWAGANVLTF	TGTGCCAGCAAGTGGGCTGGGGCCAACGTCCTGACTTTC
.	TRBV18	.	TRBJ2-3	CASSTNTGADTQYF	TGTGCCAGCTCAACTAATACAGGAGCAGATACGCAGTATTTT
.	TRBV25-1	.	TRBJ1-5	CASSPPGISNQPQHF	TGTGCCAGCAGTCCACCAGGGATTAGCAATCAGCCCCAGCATTTT
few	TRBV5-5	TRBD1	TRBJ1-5	CASSPGQGGNQPQHF	TGTGCCAGCAGCCCCGGACAGGGTGGCAATCAGCCCCAGCATTTT
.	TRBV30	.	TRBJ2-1	CAWSAAGVRNERFF	TGTGCCTGGTCGGCGGCGGGCGTACGCAATGAGCGGTTCTTC
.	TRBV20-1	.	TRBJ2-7	CSATRGRESYEQYF	TGCAGTGCGACAAGGGGCAGGGAGAGCTACGAGCAGTACTTC
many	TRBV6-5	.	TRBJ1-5	CASSWQGYNQPQHF	TGTGCCAGCAGTTGGCAGGGGTATAATCAGCCCCAGCATTTT
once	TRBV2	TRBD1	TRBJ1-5	CASGVRQGGQPQHF	TGTGCCAGCGGGGTCAGACAGGGCGGGCAGCCCCAGCATTTT
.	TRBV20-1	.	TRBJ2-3	CSALREIFFSTDTQYF	TGCAGTGCTCTACGGGAGATCTTCTTTAGCACAGATACGCAGTATTTT
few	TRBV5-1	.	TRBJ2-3	CASSGGISTDTQYF	TGCGCCAGCAGCGGCGGGATTAGCACAGATACGCAGTATTTT
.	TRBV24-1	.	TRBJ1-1	CATSDSAGVEAFF	TGTGCCACCAGTGATTCCGCAGGGGTGGAAGCTTTCTTT
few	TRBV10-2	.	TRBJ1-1	CASSERTAGRTEAFF	TGCGCCAGCAGTGAACGGACGGCGGGGAGAACTGAAGCTTTCTTT
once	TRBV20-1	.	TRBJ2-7	CSARDSQGSYEQYF	TGCAGTGCTAGAGATAGCCAGGGCTCCTACGAGCAGTACTTC
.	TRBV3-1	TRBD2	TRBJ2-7	CASSQDRTSGREQYF	TGTGCCAGCAGCCAAGACCGGACTAGCGGTCGCGAGCAGTACTTC
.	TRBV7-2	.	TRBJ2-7	CASSLAQPPYEQYF	TGTGCCAGCAGCTTAGCACAGCCTCCCTACGAGCAGTACTTC
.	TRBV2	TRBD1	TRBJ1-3	CASSVSRGMDTIYF	TGTGCCAGCAGTGTCAGCAGGGGGATGGACACCATATATTTT
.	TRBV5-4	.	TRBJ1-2	CASSFDGHSNYGYTF	TGTGCCAGCAGCTTTGACGGACATTCAAACTATGGCTACACCTTC
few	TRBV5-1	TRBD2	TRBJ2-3	CASSSRTSANTDTQYF	TGCGCCAGCAGCTCCCGGACTAGCGCCAACACAGATACGCAGTATTTT
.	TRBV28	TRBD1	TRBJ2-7	CASSVETGRGVYEQYF	TGTGCCAGCAGTGTAGAGACAGGGCGAGGGGTATACGAGCAGTACTTC
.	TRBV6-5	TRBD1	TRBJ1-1	CASGSKGTGVNTEAFF	TGTGCCAGCGGTTCTAAGGGGACAGGGGTGAACACTGAAGCTTTCTTT
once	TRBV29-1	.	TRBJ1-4	CSVSGQGTNEKLFF	TGCAGCGTTTCCGGGCAGGGCACTAATGAAAAACTGTTTTTT
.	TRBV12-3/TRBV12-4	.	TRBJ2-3	CASSLERGPDTQYF	TGTGCCAGCAGTTTGGAACGGGGCCCAGATACGCAGTATTTT
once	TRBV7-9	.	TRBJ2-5	CASILQQETQYF	TGTGCCAGCATCTTACAGCAAGAGACCCAGTACTTC
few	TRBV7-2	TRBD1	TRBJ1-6	CASRRTGLVDSPLHF	TGTGCCAGCAGACGGACAGGGTTAGTCGATTCACCCCTCCACTTT
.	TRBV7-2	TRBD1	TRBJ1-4	CASSVPGQGGEKLFF	TGTGCCAGCAGCGTGCCAGGACAGGGGGGTGAAAAACTGTTTTTT
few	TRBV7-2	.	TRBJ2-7	CASSLSGFVSEQYF	TGTGCCAGCAGCTTATCGGGCTTTGTTTCCGAGCAGTACTTC